This TCR beta chain was observed in a study of blood T cell repertoires in COVID-19 (dated by TCRdb to between 2020 and 2021). Turning to the overall study: Collaborator samples came from the United States, Italy and Spain and covered acute and convalescent phases of COVID-19. The material from the prospective study consisted of cDNA or gDNA derived from T cells, B-cell-depleted T cells, or PBMCs. The dataset comprised deeply sampled blood TCRbeta repertoires from subjects exposed to, actively infected with, or recovered from COVID-19. The repertoires were released in a freely available public database intended as a resource for research on the immune response to SARS-CoV-2. The samples were drawn from the first 160 participants of the ongoing ImmuneRACE study and from 1,200 or so subjects provided by 6 global collaborators. The sample metadata nearly always contained a de-identified subject ID, COVID-19 status, age in years and sex. Where available, HLA class I and class II types were taken from metadata supplied by the sample provider and were not determined by assay-based typing. The paper's findings and limits, for the study overall: The quantity of clinical and demographic metadata differed by source and by participant and was supplied without curation.

Enrolling through a virtual design, the prospective study's participants ranged in age from roughly 18 to 89 years and lived across 24 United States geographic areas. Cohort assignment in the prospective study relied on participant-reported clinical history from a screening survey and a study questionnaire. Mobile phlebotomists in the prospective study collected whole blood, serum and a nasopharyngeal or oropharyngeal swab from every participant. Participants in the prospective study had the option to provide additional blood draws and questionnaires over an approximately two-month period. Before DNA extraction, blood samples from the prospective study were shipped at room temperature or frozen. The immunoSEQ Assay, a bias-controlled multiplex PCR, was used to amplify TCRbeta CDR3 regions from genomic DNA. Per the original workflow: Nucleated cell counts per sample were estimated from amplification of reference gene primers within the assay. To quantify the absolute abundance of each unique TCRbeta CDR3 rearrangement, sequence reads were collapsed and filtered. Productive Simpson clonality was computed per sample as the square root of Simpson's diversity index over productive rearrangements. Imported from immuneACCESS, the table was reduced by TCRdb to in-frame sequences with V and J called. These copies leave out some clones; in studies compared against another copy, an unresolved V gene accounts for under half, and the cause of the remainder is not known. V and J calls plus clone size are reproduced from that table; the DNA served to infer D and trimming. Recorded for this sample are nearly 250,000 clones; 85% of them occurred a single time. The biggest ten clones account for 9.1% of the sample.

Note on this clone: What antigen it recognizes has not been identified. One base away there is no much larger clone; base qualities are not given.

For CDR1 and CDR2, the germline V gene lists SGHAT and FQNNGV. Trimming accounts for 0 bases at V and 3 bases at J, while the number of junction bases matched to no gene is 7. Including cysteine and phenylalanine, the CDR3 has 17 amino acids. Only the CDR3 region is kept as DNA, spanning 51 bases read in frame from base 1. Sequenced input: PBMCs or T cells enriched from blood (not recorded which). This receptor was taken from a woman in her forties or fifties with acute COVID-19. The rearranged chain carries TRBV11-2 and TRBJ2-1; 8 middle bases align to TRBD2. The DNA sequence is TGTGCCAGCAGCTTAGATCCGAGCGGGGGCCTCTACAATGAGCAGTTCTTC. Its coded protein is CASSLDPSGGLYNEQFF.